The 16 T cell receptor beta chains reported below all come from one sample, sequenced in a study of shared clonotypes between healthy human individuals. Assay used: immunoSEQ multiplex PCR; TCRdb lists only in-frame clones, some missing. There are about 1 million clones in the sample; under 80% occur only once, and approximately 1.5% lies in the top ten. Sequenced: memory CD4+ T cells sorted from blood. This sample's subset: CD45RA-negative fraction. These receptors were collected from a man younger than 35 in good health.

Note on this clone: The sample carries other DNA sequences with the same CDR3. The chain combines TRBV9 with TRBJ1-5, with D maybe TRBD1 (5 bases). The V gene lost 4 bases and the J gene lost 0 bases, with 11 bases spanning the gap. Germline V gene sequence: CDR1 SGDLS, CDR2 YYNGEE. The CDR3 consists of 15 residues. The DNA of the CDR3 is TGTGCCAGCAGCCGGGGGAGGGATAGCAATCAGCCCCAGCATTTT. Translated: CASSRGRDSNQPQHF.

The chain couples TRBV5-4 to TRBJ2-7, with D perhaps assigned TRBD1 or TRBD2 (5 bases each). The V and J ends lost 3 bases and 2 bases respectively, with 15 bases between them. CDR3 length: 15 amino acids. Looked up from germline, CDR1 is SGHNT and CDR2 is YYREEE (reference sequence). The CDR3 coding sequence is TGTGCCAGCAGCTGGGACCCGGGGAGTGCCTACGAGCAGTACTTC. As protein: CASSWDPGSAYEQYF.

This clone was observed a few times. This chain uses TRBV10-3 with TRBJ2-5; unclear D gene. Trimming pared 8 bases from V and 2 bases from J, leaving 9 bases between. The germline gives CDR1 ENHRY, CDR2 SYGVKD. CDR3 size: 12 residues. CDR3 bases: TGTGCCATCGGTAACCCTCAAGAGACCCAGTACTTC. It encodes CAIGNPQETQYF.

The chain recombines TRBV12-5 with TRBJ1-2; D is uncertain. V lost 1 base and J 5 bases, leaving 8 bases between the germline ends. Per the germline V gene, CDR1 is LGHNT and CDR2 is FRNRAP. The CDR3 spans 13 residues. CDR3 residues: CASGLAEAYGYTF. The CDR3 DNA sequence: TGTGCTAGTGGTTTGGCGGAGGCTTATGGCTACACCTTC.

The CDR3 sequence: CASSVDSGYGYTF. CDR3 coding DNA: TGTGCCAGCAGCGTCGACAGCGGCTATGGCTACACCTTC. The chain links TRBV9 to TRBJ1-2; TRBD1 is a possible D gene (5 bases). Per germline, CDR1 SGDLS and CDR2 YYNGEE. There are 13 residues in the CDR3. Trimming stripped 2 bases from V and 4 bases from J, with 9 bases between.

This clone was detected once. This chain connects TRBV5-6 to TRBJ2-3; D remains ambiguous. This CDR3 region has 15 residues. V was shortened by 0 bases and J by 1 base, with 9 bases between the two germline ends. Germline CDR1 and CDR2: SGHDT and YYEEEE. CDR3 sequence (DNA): TGTGCCAGCAGCTTGGGAAGTCTGCGCACAGATACGCAGTATTTT. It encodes CASSLGSLRTDTQYF.

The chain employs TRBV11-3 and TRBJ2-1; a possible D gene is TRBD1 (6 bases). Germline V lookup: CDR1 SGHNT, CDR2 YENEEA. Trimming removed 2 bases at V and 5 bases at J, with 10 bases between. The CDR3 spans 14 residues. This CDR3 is CASSLIGTNNEQFF. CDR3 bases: TGTGCCAGCAGCTTAATAGGGACAAACAATGAGCAGTTCTTC.

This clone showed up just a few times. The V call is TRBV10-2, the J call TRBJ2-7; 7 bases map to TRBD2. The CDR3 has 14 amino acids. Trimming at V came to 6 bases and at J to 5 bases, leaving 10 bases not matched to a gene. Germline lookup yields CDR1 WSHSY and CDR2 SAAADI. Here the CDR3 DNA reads TGCGCCAGCAGGTCGGCGGGAGCCTGGGACGAGCAGTACTTC. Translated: CASRSAGAWDEQYF.

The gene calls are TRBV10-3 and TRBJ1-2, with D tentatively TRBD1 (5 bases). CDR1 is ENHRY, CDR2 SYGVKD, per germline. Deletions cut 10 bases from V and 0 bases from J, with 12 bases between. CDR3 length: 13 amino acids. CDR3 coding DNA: TGTGCCACTGCCGGGACGGCTAACTATGGCTACACCTTC. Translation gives CATAGTANYGYTF.

CDR3 DNA: TGTGCCAGCAGCTTGGTGGCGGGGACCCTCACCTACGAGCAGTACTTC. Translation gives CASSLVAGTLTYEQYF. The chain has TRBV5-5 and TRBJ2-7; tentatively, D is TRBD2 (6 bases). Looked up from germline, CDR1 is SGHKS and CDR2 is YYEKEE (reference sequence). The CDR3 runs to 16 residues. The V end lost 0 bases, the J end lost 2 bases, and 15 bases lay between the germline ends.

The chain's CDR3 is CASSLSGRAVAAKNIQYF. The CDR3 DNA is TGTGCCAGCAGCTTAAGCGGGAGGGCCGTTGCGGCCAAAAACATTCAGTACTTC. This chain uses TRBV7-8 with TRBJ2-4; TRBD2 aligns across 10 bases. The CDR3 runs to 18 residues. CDR1 and CDR2 (germline): SGHVS, FQNEAQ. Trimming removed 2 bases from V and 1 base from J; junction bases left unmatched: 8. Looking up the rest from reference TRBV7-8 and TRBJ2-4 gives the full variable domain: GAGVSQSPRYKVAKRGQDVALRCDPISGHVSLFWYQQALGQGPEFLTYFQNEAQLDKSGLPSDRFFAERPEGSVSTLKIQRTQQEDSAVYLCASSLSGRAVAAKNIQYFGAGTRLSVL.

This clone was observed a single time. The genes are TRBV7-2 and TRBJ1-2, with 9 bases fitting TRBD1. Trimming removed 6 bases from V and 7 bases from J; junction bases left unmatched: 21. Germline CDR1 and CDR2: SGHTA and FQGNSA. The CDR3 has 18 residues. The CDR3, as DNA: TGTGCCAGCAGTATAACCAGCGGTATCCAGGGACAGGGTTCTGGCTACACCTTC. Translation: CASSITSGIQGQGSGYTF. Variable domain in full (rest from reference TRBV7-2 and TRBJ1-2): GAGVSQSPSNKVTEKGKDVELRCDPISGHTALYWYRQSLGQGLEFLIYFQGNSAPDKSGLPSDRFSAERTGGSVSTLTIQRTQQEDSAVYLCASSITSGIQGQGSGYTFGSGTRLTVV.

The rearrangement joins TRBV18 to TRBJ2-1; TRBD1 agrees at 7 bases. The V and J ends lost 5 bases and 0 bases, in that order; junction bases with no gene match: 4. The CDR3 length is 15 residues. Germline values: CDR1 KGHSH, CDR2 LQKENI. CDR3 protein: CASSGTVNSYNEQFF. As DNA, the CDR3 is TGTGCCAGCTCAGGGACAGTAAACTCCTACAATGAGCAGTTCTTC.

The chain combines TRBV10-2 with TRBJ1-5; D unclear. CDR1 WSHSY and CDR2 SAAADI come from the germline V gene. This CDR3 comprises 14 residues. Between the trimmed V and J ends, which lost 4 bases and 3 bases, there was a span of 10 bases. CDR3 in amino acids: CASSGHQPNQPQHF. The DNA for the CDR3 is TGCGCCAGCAGTGGACACCAGCCCAATCAGCCCCAGCATTTT.

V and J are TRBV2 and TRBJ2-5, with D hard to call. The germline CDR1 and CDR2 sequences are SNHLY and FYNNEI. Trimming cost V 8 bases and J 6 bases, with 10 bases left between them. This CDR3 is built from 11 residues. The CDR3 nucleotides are TGTGCCAGCCAGATGGAGAAGACCCAGTACTTC. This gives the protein CASQMEKTQYF.

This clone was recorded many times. CDR3 region: CASSRLAEGYTF. In nucleotides, the CDR3 is TGTGCCAGCTCCAGATTGGCGGAAGGCTACACCTTC. The V and J genes are TRBV2 and TRBJ1-2; D call uncertain. Germline V gene lookup returns CDR1 SNHLY and CDR2 FYNNEI. V was cut by 8 bases and J by 8 bases, with 15 bases left in between. The CDR3 extends over 12 amino acids. Combining the CDR3 with reference TRBV2 and TRBJ1-2 gives the whole variable domain EPEVTQTPSHQVTQMGQEVILRCVPISNHLYFYWYRQILGQKVEFLVSFYNNEISEKSEIFDDQFSVERPDGSNFTLKIRSTKLEDSAMYFCASSRLAEGYTFGSGTRLTVV.